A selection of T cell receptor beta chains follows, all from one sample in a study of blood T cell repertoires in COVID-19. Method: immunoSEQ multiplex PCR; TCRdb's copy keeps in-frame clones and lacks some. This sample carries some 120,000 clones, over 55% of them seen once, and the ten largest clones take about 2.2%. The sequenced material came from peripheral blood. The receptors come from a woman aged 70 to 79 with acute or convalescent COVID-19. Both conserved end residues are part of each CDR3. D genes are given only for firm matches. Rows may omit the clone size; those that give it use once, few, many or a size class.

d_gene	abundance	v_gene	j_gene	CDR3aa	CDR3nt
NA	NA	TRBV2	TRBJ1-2	CASFRGGKNYGYTF	TGTGCCAGCTTTAGGGGTGGGAAGAACTATGGCTACACCTTC
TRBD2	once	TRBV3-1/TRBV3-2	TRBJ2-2	CASSHGLAGPGELFF	TGTGCCAGCAGCCACGGACTAGCGGGACCCGGGGAGCTGTTTTTT
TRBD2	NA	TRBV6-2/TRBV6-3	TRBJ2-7	CASSYSQTSGVYEQYF	TGTGCCAGCAGTTACTCCCAAACTAGCGGAGTCTACGAGCAGTACTTC
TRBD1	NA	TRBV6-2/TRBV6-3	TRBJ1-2	CASSQDRSNYGYTF	TGTGCCAGCAGCCAGGACAGGTCAAACTATGGCTACACCTTC
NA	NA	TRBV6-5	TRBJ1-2	CASSYTGTRSLYGYTF	TGTGCCAGCAGTTACACTGGGACAAGGAGCCTCTATGGCTACACCTTC
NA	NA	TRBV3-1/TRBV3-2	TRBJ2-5	CASSQAAGFQETQYF	TGTGCCAGCAGCCAAGCGGCAGGGTTCCAAGAGACCCAGTACTTC
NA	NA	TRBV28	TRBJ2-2	CASSLVSGIAGTGELFF	TGTGCCAGCAGTTTAGTATCGGGAATTGCTGGCACCGGGGAGCTGTTTTTT
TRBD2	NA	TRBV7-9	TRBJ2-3	CASSNPGGPDTQYF	TGTGCCAGCAGCAACCCGGGGGGGCCAGATACGCAGTATTTT
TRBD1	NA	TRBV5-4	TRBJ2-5	CASSPDLTGGETQYF	TGTGCCAGCAGCCCGGATCTAACAGGGGGGGAGACCCAGTACTTC
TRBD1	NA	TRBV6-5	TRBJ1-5	CASSLDRARNQPQHF	TGTGCCAGCAGTCTGGACAGGGCTAGGAATCAGCCCCAGCATTTT
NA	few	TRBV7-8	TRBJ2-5	CASRSPLGTQYF	TGTGCCAGCAGGAGCCCGCTAGGGACCCAGTACTTC
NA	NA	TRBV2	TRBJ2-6	CASRLLPLSGANVLTF	TGTGCCAGCAGACTTCTCCCCCTCTCTGGGGCCAACGTCCTGACTTTC
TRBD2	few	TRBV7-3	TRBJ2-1	CASSLLFGSGMNEQFF	TGTGCCAGCAGCTTATTGTTTGGTAGCGGGATGAATGAGCAGTTCTTC
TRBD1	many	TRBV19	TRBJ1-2	CASSMPGGGYTF	TGTGCCAGTAGTATGCCAGGGGGCGGCTACACCTTC
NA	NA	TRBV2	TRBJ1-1	CASRVTGAEAFF	TGTGCCAGCAGAGTGACAGGCGCTGAAGCTTTCTTT
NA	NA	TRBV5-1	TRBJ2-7	CASSLQARQTEQYF	TGCGCCAGCAGCTTACAGGCGAGACAGACCGAGCAGTACTTC
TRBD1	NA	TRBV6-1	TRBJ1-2	CASSEMKGQTPRDTF	TGTGCCAGCAGTGAAATGAAGGGACAGACGCCGAGGGACACCTTC
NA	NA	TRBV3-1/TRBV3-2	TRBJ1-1	CASSQDCWGGTEAFF	TGTGCCAGCAGCCAAGATTGTTGGGGGGGGACTGAAGCTTTCTTT
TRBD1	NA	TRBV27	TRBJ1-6	CASSQTGVNNSPLHF	TGTGCCAGCAGCCAGACAGGGGTGAATAATTCACCCCTCCACTTT
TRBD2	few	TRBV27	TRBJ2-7	CASSLSISGVAGGRSYEQYF	TGTGCCAGCAGTTTATCGATCTCCGGGGTAGCGGGAGGAAGATCCTACGAGCAGTACTTC
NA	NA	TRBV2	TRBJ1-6	CASSGQDKSPLHF	TGTGCCAGCAGTGGACAGGACAAATCACCCCTCCACTTT
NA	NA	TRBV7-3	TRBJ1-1	CASSWQGNTEAFF	TGTGCCAGCAGCTGGCAGGGGAACACTGAAGCTTTCTTT
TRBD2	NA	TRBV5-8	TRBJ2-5	CASSFRVGLGEETQYF	TGTGCCAGCAGCTTCCGAGTAGGACTAGGGGAAGAGACCCAGTACTTC
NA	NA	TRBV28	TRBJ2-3	CASSFWPTDTQYF	TGTGCCAGCAGTTTTTGGCCCACAGATACGCAGTATTTT
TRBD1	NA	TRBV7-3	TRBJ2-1	CASSSHRGNNNEQFF	TGTGCCAGCAGCTCCCACAGGGGTAACAACAATGAGCAGTTCTTC
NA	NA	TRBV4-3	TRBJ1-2	CASSPDGAPGYGYTF	TGCGCCAGCAGCCCAGATGGGGCGCCGGGCTATGGCTACACCTTC
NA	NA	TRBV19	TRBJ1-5	CASSTGGDQPQHF	TGTGCCAGTAGTACGGGGGGGGATCAGCCCCAGCATTTT
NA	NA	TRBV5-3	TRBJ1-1	CARSLVQGNTEAFF	TGTGCCAGAAGCTTGGTGCAGGGGAACACTGAAGCTTTCTTT
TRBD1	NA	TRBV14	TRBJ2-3	CASSQRGLADTQYF	TGTGCCAGCAGCCAGAGGGGGCTGGCAGATACGCAGTATTTT
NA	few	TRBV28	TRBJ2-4	CASSFSLPLSNQYF	TGTGCCAGCAGTTTCTCTCTACCCCTTTCGAATCAGTACTTC
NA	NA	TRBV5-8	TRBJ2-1	CASSQIAVGSYNEQFF	TGTGCCAGCAGCCAGATAGCGGTGGGCTCCTACAATGAGCAGTTCTTC
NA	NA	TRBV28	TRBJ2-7	CASSERTYEQYF	TGTGCCAGCAGCGAAAGAACTTACGAGCAGTACTTC
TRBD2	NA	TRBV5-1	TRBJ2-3	CASSLGLAGAKTDTQYF	TGCGCCAGCAGCTTGGGACTAGCGGGAGCAAAGACAGATACGCAGTATTTT
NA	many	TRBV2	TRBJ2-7	CASSDFEQGEQYF	TGTGCCAGCAGTGATTTCGAGCAGGGGGAGCAGTACTTC
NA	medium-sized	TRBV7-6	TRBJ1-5	CASSLAAGKEQPQHF	TGTGCCAGCAGCTTAGCGGCAGGAAAAGAACAGCCCCAGCATTTT
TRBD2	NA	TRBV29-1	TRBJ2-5	CSFGLAGGYQETQYF	TGCAGCTTCGGACTAGCGGGAGGTTACCAAGAGACCCAGTACTTC
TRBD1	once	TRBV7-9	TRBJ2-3	CASSLGGTGSLFSADTQYF	TGTGCCAGCAGCTTAGGAGGGACAGGGTCATTATTTAGCGCAGATACGCAGTATTTT
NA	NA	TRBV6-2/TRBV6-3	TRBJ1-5	CASSYDRNNQPQHF	TGTGCCAGCAGTTACGACAGGAACAATCAGCCCCAGCATTTT
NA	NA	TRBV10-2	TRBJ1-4	CASSPRGEKLFF	TGCGCCAGCTCCCCGAGGGGGGAAAAACTGTTTTTT
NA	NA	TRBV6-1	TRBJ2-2	CASSEIQLGTKTGELFF	TGTGCCAGCAGTGAAATTCAGTTGGGGACAAAAACCGGGGAGCTGTTTTTT
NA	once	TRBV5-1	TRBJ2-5	CASSSVLQETQYF	TGCGCCAGCAGCTCTGTACTCCAAGAGACCCAGTACTTC
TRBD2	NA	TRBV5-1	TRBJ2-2	CASSSIAGTGELFF	TGCGCCAGCAGCTCAATAGCGGGGACCGGGGAGCTGTTTTTT
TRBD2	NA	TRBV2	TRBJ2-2	CASSPLLAGVGGELFF	TGTGCCAGCAGTCCGCTCTTAGCGGGAGTAGGCGGGGAGCTGTTTTTT
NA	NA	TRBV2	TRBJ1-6	CASRRQGRSSPLHF	TGTGCCAGCAGGAGGCAGGGGCGTAGTTCACCCCTCCACTTT
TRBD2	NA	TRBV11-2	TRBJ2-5	CASSPWGEGLETQYF	TGTGCCAGCAGCCCGTGGGGGGAGGGCCTGGAGACCCAGTACTTC